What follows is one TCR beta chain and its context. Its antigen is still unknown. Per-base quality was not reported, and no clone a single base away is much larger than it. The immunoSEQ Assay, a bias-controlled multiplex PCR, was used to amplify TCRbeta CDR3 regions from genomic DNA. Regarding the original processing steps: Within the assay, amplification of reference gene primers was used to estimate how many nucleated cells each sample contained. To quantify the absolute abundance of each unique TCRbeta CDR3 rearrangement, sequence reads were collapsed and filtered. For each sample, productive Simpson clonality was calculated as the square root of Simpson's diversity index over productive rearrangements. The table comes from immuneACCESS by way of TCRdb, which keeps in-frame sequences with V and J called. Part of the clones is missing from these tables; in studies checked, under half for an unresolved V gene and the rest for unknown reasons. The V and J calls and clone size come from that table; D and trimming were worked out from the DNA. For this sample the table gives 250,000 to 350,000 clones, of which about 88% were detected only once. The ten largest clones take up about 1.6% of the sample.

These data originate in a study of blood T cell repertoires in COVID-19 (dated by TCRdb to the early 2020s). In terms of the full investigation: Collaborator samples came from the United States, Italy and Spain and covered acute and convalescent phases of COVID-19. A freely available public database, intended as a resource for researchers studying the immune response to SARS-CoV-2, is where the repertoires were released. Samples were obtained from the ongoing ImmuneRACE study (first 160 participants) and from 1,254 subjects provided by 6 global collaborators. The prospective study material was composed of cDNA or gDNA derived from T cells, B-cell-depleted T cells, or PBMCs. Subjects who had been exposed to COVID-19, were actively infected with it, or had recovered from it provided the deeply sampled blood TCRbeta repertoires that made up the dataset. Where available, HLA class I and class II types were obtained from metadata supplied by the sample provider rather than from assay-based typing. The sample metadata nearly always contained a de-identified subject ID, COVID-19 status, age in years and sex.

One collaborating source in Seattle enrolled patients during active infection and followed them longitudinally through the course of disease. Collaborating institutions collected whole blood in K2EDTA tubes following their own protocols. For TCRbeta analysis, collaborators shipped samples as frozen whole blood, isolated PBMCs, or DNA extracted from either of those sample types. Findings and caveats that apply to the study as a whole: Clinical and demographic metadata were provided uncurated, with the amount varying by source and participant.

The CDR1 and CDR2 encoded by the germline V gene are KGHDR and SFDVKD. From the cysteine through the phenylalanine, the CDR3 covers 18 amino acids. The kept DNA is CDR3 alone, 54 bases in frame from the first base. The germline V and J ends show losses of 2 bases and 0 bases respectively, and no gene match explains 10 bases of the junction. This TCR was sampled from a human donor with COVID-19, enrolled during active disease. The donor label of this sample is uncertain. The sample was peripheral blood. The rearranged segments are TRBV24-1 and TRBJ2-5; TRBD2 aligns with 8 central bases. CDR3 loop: CATSDSRGLARNQETQYF. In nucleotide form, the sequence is TGTGCCACCAGTGATTCCCGCGGACTAGCTAGAAACCAAGAGACCCAGTACTTC.